This T cell receptor (beta chain) was recorded in a study of OX40 agonist ivuxolimab in advanced cancers. Study summary: As their treatment, patients were administered ivuxolimab, an agonistic anti-OX40 (CD134) antibody. Patients were infused with ivuxolimab every 2 weeks at 0.01 to 10 mg/kg. Overall study findings and caveats: Among expanded peripheral T cells, antigen specificity went undetermined. The mean number of expanded clones was higher in CD8+ T cells than in CD4+.

V was shortened by 6 bases and J by 0 bases, with 9 bases between the two germline ends. Germline CDR1 SEHNR, CDR2 FQNEAQ (reference sequence). The length of the CDR3 is 13 residues. Remarks on this clone: Its target is unknown.

Here immunoSEQ multiplex PCR was the method, and the copy in TCRdb shows in-frame clones only, minus some. The profile shows about 100,000 clones, approximately 87% of them singletons. Sequenced material: CD4+ or CD8+ T cells sorted from blood, taken in a trial of the OX40 agonist ivuxolimab. The origin of this receptor is an adult with an advanced solid tumor such as melanoma, head and neck, liver or kidney cancer. The rearrangement links TRBV7-9 to TRBJ2-7; D remains ambiguous. The CDR3: CASSKGYSYEQYF. The CDR3 coding sequence is TGTGCCAGCAGTAAGGGTTACTCCTACGAGCAGTACTTC.